This record concerns one T cell receptor (beta chain) sequence. This clone's antigen is unknown. Within one base of it there is no much larger clone, and no base qualities were kept. These data come from a study of blood T cell repertoires in COVID-19 (dated by TCRdb to between 2020 and 2021). With respect to the entire study: Collaborator samples came from the United States, Italy and Spain and covered acute and convalescent phases of COVID-19. The material from the prospective study consisted of cDNA or gDNA derived from T cells, B-cell-depleted T cells, or PBMCs. The dataset comprised deeply sampled blood TCRbeta repertoires from subjects exposed to, actively infected with, or recovered from COVID-19. The repertoires were released in a freely available public database meant as a resource for research on the immune response to SARS-CoV-2. The samples were drawn from the first 160 participants of the ongoing ImmuneRACE study and from 1,200 or so subjects provided by 6 global collaborators. A de-identified subject ID, COVID-19 status, age in years and sex were almost always included in the sample metadata. Where HLA class I and class II types were available, the types were taken from metadata supplied by the sample provider, not from assay-based typing.

The research as a whole found: The quantity of clinical and demographic metadata differed by source and by participant and was supplied without curation.

The immunoSEQ Assay, a bias-controlled multiplex PCR, was used to amplify TCRbeta CDR3 regions from genomic DNA. Under the source paper's analysis protocol: Within the assay, amplification of reference gene primers was used to estimate how many nucleated cells each sample contained. To quantify the absolute abundance of each unique TCRbeta CDR3 rearrangement, sequence reads were collapsed and filtered. Productive Simpson clonality was computed per sample as the square root of Simpson's diversity index over productive rearrangements. This is the immuneACCESS table as TCRdb keeps it, with only in-frame sequences that have V and J called. A part of the clones is gone; compared with another copy, unresolved V genes explain less than half, and the rest is unexplained. The V and J calls and clone size were taken over from that table, and D and trimming were inferred from the DNA. The sample yields about 170,000 clones; roughly 86% were counted once. The ten largest account for more than 6.5% of the sample.

There are 14 amino acids in the CDR3, from cysteine to phenylalanine inclusive. Of the read, only the CDR3 DNA is kept; its 42 bases are in frame from base 1. CDR1 and CDR2 were assigned from the germline V gene (reference sequence) as SEHNR and FQNEAQ. From V the trimming removes 5 bases and from J it removes 7 bases, while the gene matches leave 3 bases of the junction unaccounted for. Collaborating institutions collected whole blood in K2EDTA tubes following their own protocols. For TCRbeta analysis, collaborators shipped samples as frozen whole blood, isolated PBMCs, or DNA extracted from either of those sample types.

This clonotype originated in an elderly woman in a cohort sampled during active or convalescent COVID-19. The chain was built from TRBV7-9 and TRBJ1-6; TRBD1 matches 9 bases in the middle. Sequenced: peripheral blood. The sequence in DNA is TGTGCCAGCAGCACCGGACAGGGGAATTCACCCCTCCACTTT. Translated, it gives CASSTGQGNSPLHF. Where the CDR3 stops, the reference TRBV7-9 and TRBJ1-6 genes take over; the full variable domain is DTGVSQNPRHKITKRGQNVTFRCDPISEHNRLYWYRQTLGQGPEFLTYFQNEAQLEKSRLLSDRFSAERPKGSFSTLEIQRTEQGDSAMYLCASSTGQGNSPLHFGNGTRLTVT.